This T cell receptor (beta chain) was sequenced for a study of T cell responses to AZD1222 COVID-19 vaccine. Study results and limitations: Donors were mostly white British, more females; clonal diversity possibly underestimated. Spike-specific TCRs gained breadth and depth after people received two AZD1222 doses.

Germline CDR1 reads SQVTM; CDR2 reads ANQGSEA. The CDR3 extends over 12 amino acids. Trimming pared 4 bases from V and 1 base from J, leaving 7 bases between. TCRdb's copy holds only in-frame clones and misses some; the assay was immunoSEQ multiplex PCR. The data show about 130,000 clones, less than 95% seen once. This clone has just one count. The antigen is not known. This sequence joins TRBV29-1 and TRBJ1-1; the D is unclear. The specimen comprised peripheral blood, sampled on day 0 of MenACWY control vaccination. This receptor was obtained from an adult in good health. The CDR3 sequence: CSVVERNTEAFF. CDR3 sequence (DNA): TGCAGCGTTGTTGAGAGGAACACTGAAGCTTTCTTT.